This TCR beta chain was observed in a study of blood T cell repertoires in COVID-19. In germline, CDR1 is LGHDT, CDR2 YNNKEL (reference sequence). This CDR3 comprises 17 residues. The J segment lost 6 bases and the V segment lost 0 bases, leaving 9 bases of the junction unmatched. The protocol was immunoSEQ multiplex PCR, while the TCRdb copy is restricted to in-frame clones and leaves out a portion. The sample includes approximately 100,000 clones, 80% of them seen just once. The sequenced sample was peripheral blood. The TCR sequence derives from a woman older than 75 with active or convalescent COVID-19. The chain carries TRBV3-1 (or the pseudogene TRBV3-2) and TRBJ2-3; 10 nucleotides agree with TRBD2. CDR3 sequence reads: CASSQEIAGGAGDTQYF. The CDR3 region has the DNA TGTGCCAGCAGCCAAGAAATAGCGGGAGGCGCGGGCGATACGCAGTATTTT.